These 6 T cell receptor beta chains originate from one sample sequenced in a study of control samples from healthy donors and cancer patients. The table came from immunoSEQ multiplex PCR; TCRdb's copy has only in-frame clones and leaves some out. Among about 120,000 clones listed, about 94% were seen once. The source material was blood. The receptor set was obtained from a man in his thirties or forties in good health.

Here the CDR3 reads CASSPKGQNYGYTF. CDR3 DNA sequence: TGTGCCAGCAGTCCCAAAGGACAGAACTATGGCTACACCTTC. The chain employs TRBV27 and TRBJ1-2; weak D call: TRBD1 (6 bases). V gave up 5 bases and J gave up 2 bases, with 12 bases separating them. The CDR3 is 14 amino acids. The V gene's germline CDR1 is MNHEY and CDR2 SMNVEV (reference sequence).

CDR3 loop: CASSLGPAGQSPSGYTF. DNA of the CDR3: TGTGCCAGCAGCTTAGGGCCGGCAGGGCAGTCTCCTTCTGGCTACACCTTC. The chain carries TRBV7-3 and TRBJ1-2; D is perhaps TRBD1 (5 bases). V lost 2 bases, J lost 7 bases, and 23 bases lay in between. CDR3 length equals 17 residues. Germline V gene lookup returns CDR1 SGHTA and CDR2 FQGTGA.

The rearrangement uses TRBV7-5 and TRBJ2-1; whether TRBD1, the table's D call, matches the DNA was not checked. TRBV7-5 is a documented pseudogene. The CDR3 is 14 amino acids. CDR3 amino acids: CVRRRQASYNEQFF. CDR3 nucleotide sequence: TGTGTCAGAAGGAGACAGGCGTCCTACAATGAGCAGTTCTTC.

The V and J genes are TRBV28 and TRBJ1-1; D might be TRBD1 (6 bases). Germline V gene data show CDR1 as MDHEN and CDR2 as SYDVKM. CDR3 length: 13 residues. Trimming pared 7 bases from V and 4 bases from J, leaving 13 bases between. The CDR3 spells CASKGQGITEAFF. CDR3 DNA sequence: TGTGCCAGCAAAGGGCAGGGGATCACTGAAGCTTTCTTT.

Comment on this clone: At the DNA level, this CDR3 is encoded by other sequences in the same sample as well. This chain links TRBV3-1 (or the pseudogene TRBV3-2) with TRBJ1-1, with TRBD1 as a possible D gene (5 bases). The germline V gene encodes CDR1 LGHDT and CDR2 YNNKEL (reference sequence). Trimming shortened V by 3 bases and J by 1 base, and 6 bases separated the two germline ends. There are 13 residues in the CDR3. The CDR3 coding sequence is TGTGCCAGCAGCCAGGGGCGGAACACTGAAGCTTTCTTT. This encodes CASSQGRNTEAFF.

Details on this clone: At one of its ends the junction is not consistent with the germline gene, which may arise from a read error. The V call is TRBV6-1, the J call TRBJ1-1; TRBD1 matches at 9 bases. The length of the CDR3 is 13 residues. Germline loops: CDR1 MNHNS, CDR2 SASEGT. CDR3 residues: CASSEAWDRESFF. For the CDR3, the DNA is TGTGCCAGCAGTGAAGCTTGGGACAGGGAAAGTTTTTTT.